The 14 T cell receptor beta chains presented below share a single source sample, sequenced in a study of beta chain features in type 1 diabetes. Sequencing targeted expressed TCRB transcripts, as all isolated RNA had been reverse transcribed. The method was immunoSEQ multiplex PCR; TCRdb's version includes in-frame clones alone and lacks a portion of them. There are 250,000 to 350,000 clones in the sample; about 15% occur only once, and less than 0.02% lies in the top ten. Findings of the study overall: In every one of the four CD4+ subsets, TCRB CDR3s were moderately but significantly shorter in Type 1 diabetes patients.

Antigens of these TCRs are unknown. Input material: naive CD4+ T cells from blood. These receptors were obtained from a man aged 18 to 30 with type 1 diabetes.

The V and J genes are TRBV7-9 and TRBJ1-2; 12 nucleotides align to TRBD1. In germline, CDR1 is SEHNR, CDR2 FQNEAQ (reference sequence). The CDR3 consists of 15 residues. J lost 5 bases, V lost 4 bases, and 5 bases had no gene match. CDR3 bases: TGTGCCAGCAGCTCCCGGGACAGGGGGCGATATGGCTACACCTTC. As protein: CASSSRDRGRYGYTF.

This clone was seen more than once but under ten times. The V gene is TRBV15, the J gene TRBJ1-5; D is undetermined. This CDR3 contains 14 residues. From germline, CDR1 is LNHNV and CDR2 YYDKDF (reference sequence). Trimming left V 0 bases short and J 0 bases short, with 3 bases between. DNA of the CDR3: TGTGCCACCAGCAGAGATCATAGCAATCAGCCCCAGCATTTT. Translation: CATSRDHSNQPQHF.

The gene calls are TRBV6-5 and TRBJ2-1, with D possibly matching TRBD2 (6 bases). The germline CDR1 and CDR2 sequences are MNHEY and SVGAGI. The CDR3 sequence is 13 residues long. Trimming pared 2 bases from V and 6 bases from J, leaving 8 bases between. The CDR3 region is CASSYPGGNEQFF. As DNA, the CDR3 is TGTGCCAGCAGTTACCCCGGGGGCAATGAGCAGTTCTTC.

This chain links TRBV5-4 with TRBJ2-3; 7 nucleotides line up with TRBD1. CDR1 and CDR2 from the germline V gene are SGHNT and YYREEE (reference sequence). The CDR3 totals 13 residues. Trimming cost V 7 bases and J 6 bases; bases outside gene matches: 8. In nucleotides, the CDR3 is TGTGCCAGCGTAAAAACAGGGGATGATACGCAGTATTTT. As protein: CASVKTGDDTQYF. The full variable domain, rest sourced from reference TRBV5-4 and TRBJ2-3, is ETGVTQSPTHLIKTRGQQVTLRCSSQSGHNTVSWYQQALGQGPQFIFQYYREEENGRGNFPPRFSGLQFPNYSSELNVNALELDDSALYLCASVKTGDDTQYFGPGTRLTVL.

This clone was recorded a few times. This chain links TRBV19 with TRBJ1-2; 8 nucleotides match TRBD1. Losses at the gene ends were 4 bases for V and 3 bases for J; bases not matched to a gene: 13. CDR1 is LNHDA and CDR2 is SQIVND in the germline V gene (reference sequence). This CDR3 contains 17 residues. CDR3 amino acids: CASSTQYVGQADYGYTF. The CDR3 DNA follows: TGTGCCAGTAGTACCCAATACGTGGGACAGGCTGACTATGGCTACACCTTC. The variable domain in full, completed from reference TRBV19 and TRBJ1-2, reads DGGITQSPKYLFRKEGQNVTLSCEQNLNHDAMYWYRQDPGQGLRLIYYSQIVNDFQKGDIAEGYSVSREKKESFPLTVTSAQKNPTAFYLCASSTQYVGQADYGYTFGSGTRLTVV.

This sequence joins TRBV28 and TRBJ2-7; TRBD2 is a possible D gene (7 bases). Trimming took 5 bases from V and 5 from J, leaving 16 bases between them. Germline V lookup: CDR1 MDHEN, CDR2 SYDVKM. The CDR3 contains 14 residues. The CDR3 here is CASSRGGGIHEQYF. DNA of the CDR3: TGTGCCAGCAGTAGGGGGGGAGGCATCCACGAGCAGTACTTC.

V usage is TRBV7-2 and J usage is TRBJ2-1; TRBD2 aligns across 9 bases. From germline, CDR1 is SGHTA and CDR2 FQGNSA. The CDR3 is made up of 16 amino acids. With V trimmed by 4 bases and J by 7 bases, 11 bases remained unmatched. CDR3: CASSSSGRPSSNEQFF. The CDR3 DNA reads as TGTGCCAGCAGCTCGAGCGGGAGGCCCTCGTCTAATGAGCAGTTCTTC.

This clone turned up a few times. The rearrangement joins TRBV7-9 to TRBJ2-1, with 9 bases lining up with TRBD2. V dropped 5 bases and J dropped 1; count of bases not matched to a gene: 12. The germline V gene has CDR1 SEHNR and CDR2 FQNEAQ (reference sequence). CDR3 length: 18 residues. The CDR3 DNA reads TGTGCCAGCAGCACTATTCGCGGGAGGGCCAGGTCCTACAATGAGCAGTTCTTC. Encoded protein: CASSTIRGRARSYNEQFF.

This clone was picked up a small number of times. The CDR3, as DNA: TGTGCCAGCACTCTCGCCGGGACTAGCGGGGGTTATACGCAGTATTTT. This gives the protein CASTLAGTSGGYTQYF. The rearrangement joins TRBV11-2 to TRBJ2-3; 14 bases align to TRBD2. V lost 7 bases, J lost 7 bases, and 10 bases stayed unmatched. CDR1 and CDR2 from the germline V gene are SGHAT and FQNNGV. This CDR3 has 16 residues. Variable domain in full (rest from reference TRBV11-2 and TRBJ2-3): EAGVAQSPRYKIIEKRQSVAFWCNPISGHATLYWYQQILGQGPKLLIQFQNNGVVDDSQLPKDRFSAERLKGVDSTLKIQPAKLEDSAVYLCASTLAGTSGGYTQYFGPGTRLTVL.

This clone was seen only a few times. The rearrangement uses TRBV18 and TRBJ1-2; 7 bases are shared with TRBD1. This CDR3 has 16 amino acids. Germline V gene lookup returns CDR1 KGHSH and CDR2 LQKENI. V dropped 3 bases and J dropped 4; count of bases not matched to a gene: 11. The chain's CDR3 is CASSPQGTETFYGYTF. The DNA of the CDR3 is TGTGCCAGCTCACCTCAAGGGACAGAGACCTTCTATGGCTACACCTTC. Variable domain in full (rest from reference TRBV18 and TRBJ1-2): NAGVMQNPRHLVRRRGQEARLRCSPMKGHSHVYWYRQLPEEGLKFMVYLQKENIIDESGMPKERFSAEFPKEGPSILRIQQVVRGDSAAYFCASSPQGTETFYGYTFGSGTRLTVV.

This clone was counted between two and nine times. The chain combines TRBV11-2 with TRBJ2-7, with D maybe TRBD1 (6 bases). The V and J ends lost 4 bases and 10 bases respectively, with 17 bases between them. CDR3 size: 13 residues. Germline CDR1 and CDR2: SGHAT and FQNNGV. CDR3 in DNA: TGTGCCAGCAGCTCCATTAGGGGGATCTCACAGTACTTC. Its translation: CASSSIRGISQYF.

The chain joins TRBV30 to TRBJ1-2; 10 nucleotides agree with TRBD1. Germline V gene data show CDR1 as GTSNPN and CDR2 as SVGIG (reference sequence). Trimming cost V 6 bases and J 6 bases; bases outside gene matches: 4. The CDR3 covers 12 residues. CDR3 region: CACPGQGHGYTF. In nucleotides, the CDR3 is TGTGCCTGTCCGGGACAGGGGCATGGCTACACCTTC.

This chain uses TRBV30 with TRBJ2-5, with unresolved D. CDR1 and CDR2 (germline): GTSNPN, SVGIG (reference sequence). Trimming took off 2 bases at V and 2 bases at J, with 12 bases between the two ends. CDR3 length: 14 amino acids. In nucleotides, the CDR3 is TGTGCCTGGAGTAAGCGTGCCGGGCAAGAGACCCAGTACTTC. It specifies CAWSKRAGQETQYF.

This clone has just a few counts. The chain carries TRBV29-1 and TRBJ2-7; 9 nucleotides match TRBD1. J was trimmed by 6 bases and V by 0 bases; bases with no gene match: 6. The CDR3 length is 14 residues. Germline lookup yields CDR1 SQVTM and CDR2 ANQGSEA. The CDR3 here is CSVEDGTGKPEQYF. DNA for the CDR3: TGCAGCGTTGAAGATGGGACAGGGAAACCCGAGCAGTACTTC.